This TCR beta chain was sequenced in a study of human T cells and chemical hapten exposure. Specified time point: patch test 1, 2 weeks after DPC sensitization. Treatment described: therapeutic diphenylcyclopropenone sensitization with weekly scalp DPC. V was clipped by 6 bases and J by 3 bases, with 8 bases between them. The CDR3 is 13 amino acids. As processed by the authors: Sample TCR counts, which ranged from about 23,224 to 750,000, had a median of 95,638. TCRdb used MiXCR to reprocess the RACE reads, holding one entry per CDR3 protein. Here the V and J calls rest on TCRdb's processing, not on the authors' analysis. Of roughly 45,000 distinct CDR3 sequences listed, 9.3% are singletons.

The receptor was derived from a woman aged 50 to 65 with alopecia areata. Some clones in this sample may be carry-over from other donors' samples. The rearrangement links TRBV12-3 or TRBV12-4 to TRBJ2-2; D assignment may be TRBD1 or TRBD2 (6 bases each). Source: whole blood, taken in connection with sensitization to the hapten diphenylcyclopropenone (DPC). CDR3 sequence (DNA): TGTGCCAGCAGCGGGGGCGACACCGGGGAGCTGTTTTTT. Translation gives CASSGGDTGELFF.